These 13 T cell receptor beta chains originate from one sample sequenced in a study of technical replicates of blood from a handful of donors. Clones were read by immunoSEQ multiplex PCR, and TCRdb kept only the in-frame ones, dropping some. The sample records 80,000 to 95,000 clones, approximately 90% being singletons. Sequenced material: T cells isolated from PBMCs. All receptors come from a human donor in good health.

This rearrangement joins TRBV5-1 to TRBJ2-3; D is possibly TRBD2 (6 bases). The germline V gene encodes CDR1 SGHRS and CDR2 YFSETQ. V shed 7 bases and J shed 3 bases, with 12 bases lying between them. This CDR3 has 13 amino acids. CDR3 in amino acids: CASARLVTDTQYF. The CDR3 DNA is TGCGCCAGCGCCCGACTAGTGACAGATACGCAGTATTTT.

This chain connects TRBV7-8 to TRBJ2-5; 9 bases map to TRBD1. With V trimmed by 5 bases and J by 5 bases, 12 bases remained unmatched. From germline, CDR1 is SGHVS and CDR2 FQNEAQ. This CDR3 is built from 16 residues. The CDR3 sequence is CASSPSPGQGRETQYF. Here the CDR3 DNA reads TGTGCCAGCAGCCCCTCTCCGGGACAGGGACGGGAGACCCAGTACTTC.

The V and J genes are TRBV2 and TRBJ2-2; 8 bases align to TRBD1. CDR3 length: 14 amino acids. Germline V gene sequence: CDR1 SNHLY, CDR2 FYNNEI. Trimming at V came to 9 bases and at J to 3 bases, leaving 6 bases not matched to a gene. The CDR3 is CASRTGTDTGELFF. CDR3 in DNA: TGTGCCAGTAGGACAGGGACTGACACCGGGGAGCTGTTTTTT.

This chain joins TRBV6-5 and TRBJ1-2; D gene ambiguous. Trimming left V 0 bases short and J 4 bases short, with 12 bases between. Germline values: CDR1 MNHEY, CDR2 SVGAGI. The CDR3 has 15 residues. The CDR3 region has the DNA TGTGCCAGCAGTTACTCGCCCGTAGAAACCTATGGCTACACCTTC. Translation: CASSYSPVETYGYTF.

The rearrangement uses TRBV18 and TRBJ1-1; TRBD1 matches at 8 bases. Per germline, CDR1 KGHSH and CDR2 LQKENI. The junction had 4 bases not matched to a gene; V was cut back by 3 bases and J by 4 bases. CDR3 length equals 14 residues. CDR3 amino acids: CASSPRTGSTEAFF. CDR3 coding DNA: TGTGCCAGCTCACCGCGGACAGGGAGCACTGAAGCTTTCTTT.

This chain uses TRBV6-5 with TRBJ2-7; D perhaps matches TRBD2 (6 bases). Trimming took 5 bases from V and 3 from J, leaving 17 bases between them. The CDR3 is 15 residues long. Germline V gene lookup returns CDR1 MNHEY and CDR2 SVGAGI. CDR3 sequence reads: CASSKPTGANYEQYF. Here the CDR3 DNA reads TGTGCCAGCAGTAAACCTACGGGAGCGAACTACGAGCAGTACTTC.

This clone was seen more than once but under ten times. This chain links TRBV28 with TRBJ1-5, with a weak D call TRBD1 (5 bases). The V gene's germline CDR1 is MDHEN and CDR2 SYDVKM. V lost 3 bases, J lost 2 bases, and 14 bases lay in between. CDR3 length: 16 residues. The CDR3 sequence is CASSFTPGGGNQPQHF. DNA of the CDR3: TGTGCCAGCAGTTTTACCCCGGGGGGTGGCAATCAGCCCCAGCATTTT. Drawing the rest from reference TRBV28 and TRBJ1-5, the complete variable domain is DVKVTQSSRYLVKRTGEKVFLECVQDMDHENMFWYRQDPGLGLRLIYFSYDVKMKEKGDIPEGYSVSREKKERFSLILESASTNQTSMYLCASSFTPGGGNQPQHFGDGTRLSIL.

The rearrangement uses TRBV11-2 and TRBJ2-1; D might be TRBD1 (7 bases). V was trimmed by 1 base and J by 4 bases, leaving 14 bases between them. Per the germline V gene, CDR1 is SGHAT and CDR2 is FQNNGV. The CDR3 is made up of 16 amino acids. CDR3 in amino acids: CASSLGAGGWYNEQFF. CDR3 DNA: TGTGCCAGCAGCTTAGGTGCAGGGGGGTGGTACAATGAGCAGTTCTTC.

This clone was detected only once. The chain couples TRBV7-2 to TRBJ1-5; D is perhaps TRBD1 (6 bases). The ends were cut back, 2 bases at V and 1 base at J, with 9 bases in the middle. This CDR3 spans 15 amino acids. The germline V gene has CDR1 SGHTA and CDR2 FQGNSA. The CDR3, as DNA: TGTGCCAGCAGCTTAAACAGGGTCAGCAATCAGCCCCAGCATTTT. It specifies CASSLNRVSNQPQHF.

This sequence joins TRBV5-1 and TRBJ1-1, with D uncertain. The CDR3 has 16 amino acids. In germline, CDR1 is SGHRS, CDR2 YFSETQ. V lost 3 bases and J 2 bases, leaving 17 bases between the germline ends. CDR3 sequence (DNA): TGCGCCAGCAGCTCCCCGCTTCTAGGTACTAACACTGAAGCTTTCTTT. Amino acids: CASSSPLLGTNTEAFF.

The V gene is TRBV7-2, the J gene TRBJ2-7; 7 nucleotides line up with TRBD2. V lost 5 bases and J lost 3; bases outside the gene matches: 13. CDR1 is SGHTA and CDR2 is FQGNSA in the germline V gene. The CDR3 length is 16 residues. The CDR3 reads CASSPQVGGGFYEQYF. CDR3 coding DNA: TGTGCCAGCAGCCCACAGGTCGGCGGGGGTTTCTACGAGCAGTACTTC. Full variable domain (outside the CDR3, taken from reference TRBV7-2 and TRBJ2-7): GAGVSQSPSNKVTEKGKDVELRCDPISGHTALYWYRQSLGQGLEFLIYFQGNSAPDKSGLPSDRFSAERTGGSVSTLTIQRTQQEDSAVYLCASSPQVGGGFYEQYFGPGTRLTVT.

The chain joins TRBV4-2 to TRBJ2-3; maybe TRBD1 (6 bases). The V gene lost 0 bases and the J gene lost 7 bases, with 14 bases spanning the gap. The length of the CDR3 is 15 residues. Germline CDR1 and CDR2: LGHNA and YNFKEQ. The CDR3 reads CASSQDRAGDYTQYF. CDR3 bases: TGTGCCAGCAGCCAAGATAGAGCAGGGGATTATACGCAGTATTTT.

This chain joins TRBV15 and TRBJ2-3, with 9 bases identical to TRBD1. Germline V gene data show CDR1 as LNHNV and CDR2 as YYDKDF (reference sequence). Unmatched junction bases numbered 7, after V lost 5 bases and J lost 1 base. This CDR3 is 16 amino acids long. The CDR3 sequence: CATSLLGQGGTDTQYF. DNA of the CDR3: TGTGCCACCAGCCTACTGGGACAGGGAGGCACAGATACGCAGTATTTT.